The 2 T cell receptor beta chains below were found in one sample sequenced in a study of OX40 agonist ivuxolimab in advanced cancers. Some clones are missing from TCRdb's copy, which holds only in-frame ones; the method was immunoSEQ multiplex PCR. The table lists fewer than 70,000 clones, about 85% of them singletons. This specimen consisted of CD4+ or CD8+ T cells sorted from blood, obtained in a trial of the OX40 agonist ivuxolimab. Receptors originate from an adult with an advanced solid tumor such as melanoma, head and neck, liver or kidney cancer.

The rearrangement links TRBV4-3 to TRBJ1-1; 8 bases are shared with TRBD1. V gave up 5 bases and J gave up 1 base; unmatched junction bases: 3. There are 14 residues in the CDR3. The V gene's germline CDR1 is LGHNA and CDR2 YSLEER. The CDR3 is CASSWGQANTEAFF. As DNA, the CDR3 is TGCGCCAGCAGCTGGGGACAGGCGAACACTGAAGCTTTCTTT.

The chain recombines TRBV6-6 with TRBJ1-5; possible D gene TRBD1, 5 bases. This CDR3 is 14 amino acids long. Germline V gene lookup returns CDR1 MNHNY and CDR2 SVGAGI (reference sequence). Trimming removed 6 bases from V and 8 bases from J, with 17 bases in between. The CDR3 loop is CASSPSGGGKPQHF. CDR3 in DNA: TGTGCCAGCAGCCCCAGTGGGGGAGGTAAGCCCCAGCATTTT.